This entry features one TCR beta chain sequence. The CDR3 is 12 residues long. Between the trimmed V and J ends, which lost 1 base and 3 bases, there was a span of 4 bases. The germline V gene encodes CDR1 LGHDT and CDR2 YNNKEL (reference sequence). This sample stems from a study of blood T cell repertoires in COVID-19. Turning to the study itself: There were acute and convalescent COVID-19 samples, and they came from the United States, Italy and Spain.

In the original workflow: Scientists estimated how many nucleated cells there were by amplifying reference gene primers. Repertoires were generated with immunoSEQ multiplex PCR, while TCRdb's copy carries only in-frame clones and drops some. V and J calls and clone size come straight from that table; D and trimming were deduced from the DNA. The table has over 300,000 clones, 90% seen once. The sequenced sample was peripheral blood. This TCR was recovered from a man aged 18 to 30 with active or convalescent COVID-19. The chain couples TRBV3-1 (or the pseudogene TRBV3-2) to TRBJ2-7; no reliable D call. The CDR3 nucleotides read TGTGCCAGCAGCCAAGTCCACTACGAGCAGTACTTC. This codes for CASSQVHYEQYF.